The 32 T cell receptor beta chains below come from one sample, sequenced in a study of shared clonotypes between healthy human individuals. The method was immunoSEQ multiplex PCR; TCRdb's version includes in-frame clones alone and lacks a portion of them. This table has 1,400,000 or so clones, around 98.5% appearing once. The sequencing sample was made of naive CD4+ T cells sorted from blood. Subset defined: CD45RA+ positively selected. Every receptor here comes from a man in his thirties or forties in good health.

This rearrangement joins TRBV28 to TRBJ2-7, with 11 bases lining up with TRBD2. The V and J ends lost 6 bases and 4 bases, in that order; junction bases with no gene match: 11. The CDR3 sequence is 16 residues long. Germline assignment: CDR1 MDHEN and CDR2 SYDVKM. The CDR3 loop is CASRGSGTSGTYEQYF. In DNA, the CDR3 is TGTGCCAGCAGAGGTTCCGGGACTAGCGGAACTTACGAGCAGTACTTC.

The gene calls are TRBV5-1 and TRBJ1-4; the D is unclear. Germline V gene lookup returns CDR1 SGHRS and CDR2 YFSETQ. The CDR3 extends over 16 amino acids. V gave up 0 bases and J gave up 2 bases, with 11 bases separating them. CDR3 coding DNA: TGCGCCAGCAGCTTGGGGGTTAGTGGGACTAATGAAAAACTGTTTTTT. It encodes CASSLGVSGTNEKLFF.

As to this clone: Other DNA sequences in this sample translate to the same CDR3. V gene TRBV29-1 combines with J gene TRBJ2-1, with D possibly being TRBD2 (6 bases). Germline V CDR1 and CDR2: SQVTM, ANQGSEA. There are 11 residues in the CDR3. V dropped 7 bases and J dropped 7 bases, with 11 bases sitting between them. The CDR3 DNA reads as TGCAGCGCGAGACTAGTGAATGAGCAGTTCTTC. It encodes CSARLVNEQFF.

This clone came up once. The chain couples TRBV4-1 to TRBJ1-2, with a weak D call TRBD1 (5 bases). Germline lookup yields CDR1 MGHRA and CDR2 YSYEKL. V lost 5 bases and J 1 base, leaving 14 bases between the germline ends. This CDR3 is 15 amino acids long. The CDR3 region is CASSNTGTVNYGYTF. CDR3 nucleotides: TGCGCCAGCAGCAACACTGGGACCGTTAACTATGGCTACACCTTC.

In regard to this clone: In the same sample, other DNA sequences code for this CDR3. V and J are TRBV5-1 and TRBJ2-6; D is ambiguous. Germline V gene lookup returns CDR1 SGHRS and CDR2 YFSETQ. The V and J ends lost 0 bases and 0 bases respectively, with 4 bases between them. The CDR3 totals 15 residues. CDR3 sequence reads: CASSLVSSGANVLTF. Here the CDR3 DNA reads TGCGCCAGCAGCTTGGTATCCTCTGGGGCCAACGTCCTGACTTTC.

The CDR3 DNA sequence: TGTGCCAGCAGCCAAGGGCGGGGTGGGAGTGAAGCTTTCTTT. Translation: CASSQGRGGSEAFF. The chain carries TRBV14 and TRBJ1-1, with D unclear. CDR1 SGHDN and CDR2 FVKESK come from the germline V gene. The germline V and J ends were trimmed by 1 base and 7 bases, with 13 bases remaining between them. This CDR3 is built from 14 residues.

This rearrangement joins TRBV11-1 to TRBJ2-7; 9 bases line up with TRBD1. The CDR3 sequence is 14 residues long. From germline, CDR1 is SGHAT and CDR2 FQDESV (reference sequence). V was clipped by 6 bases and J by 6 bases; unmatched bases: 9. The CDR3: CASRPTGQGGEQYF. The CDR3 DNA follows: TGTGCCAGCAGGCCAACGGGACAGGGCGGCGAGCAGTACTTC.

The V gene is TRBV6-1, the J gene TRBJ1-1; 12 bases line up with TRBD1. Germline V gene sequence: CDR1 MNHNS, CDR2 SASEGT. This CDR3 spans 15 amino acids. J was trimmed by 5 bases and V by 4 bases; bases with no gene match: 5. CDR3 DNA sequence: TGTGCCAGCAGTGCCAAGGGACAGGGGGCTACTGAAGCTTTCTTT. This codes for CASSAKGQGATEAFF.

This sequence joins TRBV28 and TRBJ2-7, with D possibly TRBD1 on 5 matching bases. The V end lost 3 bases, the J end lost 1 base, and 13 bases lay between the germline ends. This CDR3 region has 15 residues. CDR1 is MDHEN and CDR2 is SYDVKM in the germline V gene. The CDR3: CASSFFGQGSYEQYF. CDR3 sequence (DNA): TGTGCCAGCAGTTTTTTCGGCCAGGGATCCTACGAGCAGTACTTC.

V gene TRBV25-1 combines with J gene TRBJ1-2; possibly TRBD1 for D (5 bases). Germline V gives CDR1 MGHDK, CDR2 SYGVNS. V was shortened by 2 bases and J by 7 bases, with 14 bases between the two germline ends. The CDR3 length is 14 residues. CDR3 coding DNA: TGTGCCAGCAGTGAACCCGGGTGGGGCGGTGGCTACACCTTC. Protein sequence: CASSEPGWGGGYTF.

The V call is TRBV10-1, the J call TRBJ2-5, with D perhaps being TRBD1 or TRBD2 (5 bases each). This CDR3 is 14 amino acids long. Germline V gene lookup returns CDR1 WNHNN and CDR2 SYGVQD (reference sequence). V was cut by 11 bases and J by 3 bases, with 19 bases left in between. CDR3 coding DNA: TGCGCCTCTAACCGGGACCTCAGAGAAGAGACCCAGTACTTC. Its protein is CASNRDLREETQYF.

The J gene is TRBJ2-3, the V gene TRBV5-6; tentative D call: TRBD2 (5 bases). The CDR3 is 14 residues long. V was pared by 2 bases and J by 4 bases, with 11 bases between. In germline, CDR1 is SGHDT, CDR2 YYEEEE. CDR3 protein: CASSFAGFADTQYF. CDR3 sequence (DNA): TGTGCCAGCAGCTTCGCGGGCTTCGCAGATACGCAGTATTTT.

CDR3 nucleotides: TGTGCCAGCAGCTTCCCCATCCAGGGGACCACCGGGGAGCTGTTTTTT. Protein product: CASSFPIQGTTGELFF. The V gene is TRBV5-4, the J gene TRBJ2-2; tentative D call: TRBD1 (6 bases). There are 16 residues in the CDR3. Germline CDR1 reads SGHNT; CDR2 reads YYREEE (reference sequence). Between the trimmed V and J ends, which lost 2 bases and 4 bases, there was a span of 15 bases.

The gene calls are TRBV10-3 and TRBJ2-7; 9 bases agree with TRBD1. CDR1 ENHRY and CDR2 SYGVKD come from the germline V gene. J lost 3 bases, V lost 2 bases, and 5 bases had no gene match. This CDR3 region has 15 residues. CDR3 nucleotides: TGTGCCATCAGTGAGCCGGGACAGGGTAACTACGAGCAGTACTTC. As protein: CAISEPGQGNYEQYF.

The chain links TRBV11-2 to TRBJ2-3; tentative D call: TRBD2 (6 bases). CDR1 and CDR2 from the germline V gene are SGHAT and FQNNGV. V lost 5 bases and J lost 6, with 21 bases in between. This CDR3 contains 16 residues. CDR3 in amino acids: CASSHRPGLTFDTQYF. DNA for the CDR3: TGTGCCAGCAGCCACCGGCCGGGACTTACTTTTGATACGCAGTATTTT.

V is TRBV5-4 and J is TRBJ1-1; D gene ambiguous. V gave up 0 bases and J gave up 0 bases, with 9 bases separating them. CDR1 is SGHNT and CDR2 is YYREEE in the germline V gene (reference sequence). CDR3 size: 15 residues. The CDR3 spells CASSLVGGLNTEAFF. In nucleotides, the CDR3 is TGTGCCAGCAGCTTGGTTGGCGGACTGAACACTGAAGCTTTCTTT.

The chain is built from TRBV2 and TRBJ2-2, with a weak D call TRBD2 (5 bases). CDR3 length equals 16 residues. CDR1 and CDR2 from the germline V gene are SNHLY and FYNNEI. The ends were cut back, 7 bases at V and 0 bases at J, with 15 bases in the middle. The CDR3 sequence is CASNPRGLSNTGELFF. DNA for the CDR3: TGTGCCAGCAACCCCAGAGGGCTTTCGAACACCGGGGAGCTGTTTTTT.

The chain employs TRBV10-3 and TRBJ2-3, with TRBD1 as a possible D gene (5 bases). CDR1 is ENHRY, CDR2 SYGVKD, per germline. The CDR3 is 14 residues long. The V end was cut by 0 bases, the J end by 1 base, with 5 bases between. CDR3 loop: CAISESRGTDTQYF. The CDR3 DNA follows: TGTGCCATCAGTGAGTCCAGGGGCACAGATACGCAGTATTTT.

The chain has TRBV9 and TRBJ1-1, with 9 bases lining up with TRBD1. With V trimmed by 3 bases and J by 5 bases, 11 bases remained unmatched. Germline values: CDR1 SGDLS, CDR2 YYNGEE. This CDR3 spans 16 amino acids. The CDR3 DNA is TGTGCCAGCAGCGCGGGGAACAGGGGGCGAGAGACTGAAGCTTTCTTT. Encoded protein: CASSAGNRGRETEAFF.

This chain joins TRBV18 and TRBJ2-2; 9 bases align to TRBD2. Trimming cost V 6 bases and J 6 bases; bases outside gene matches: 11. Germline lookup yields CDR1 KGHSH and CDR2 LQKENI. The CDR3 contains 16 residues. The CDR3 loop is CASSPVDSGSAGELFF. CDR3 nucleotides: TGTGCCAGCTCCCCCGTTGATAGCGGGAGTGCCGGGGAGCTGTTTTTT. Looking up the rest from reference TRBV18 and TRBJ2-2 gives the full variable domain: NAGVMQNPRHLVRRRGQEARLRCSPMKGHSHVYWYRQLPEEGLKFMVYLQKENIIDESGMPKERFSAEFPKEGPSILRIQQVVRGDSAAYFCASSPVDSGSAGELFFGEGSRLTVL.

The CDR3 sequence: CASGGEARNQPQHF. The CDR3 coding sequence is TGTGCCAGCGGTGGGGAGGCAAGGAATCAGCCCCAGCATTTT. The rearrangement joins TRBV6-6 to TRBJ1-5; the D is unclear. The germline V and J ends were trimmed by 8 bases and 4 bases, with 15 bases remaining between them. From germline, CDR1 is MNHNY and CDR2 SVGAGI (reference sequence). This CDR3 comprises 14 residues.

The rearrangement joins TRBV29-1 to TRBJ2-7; unclear D gene. There are 10 residues in the CDR3. The V end was cut by 4 bases, the J end by 7 bases, with 8 bases between. The germline V gene encodes CDR1 SQVTM and CDR2 ANQGSEA. The DNA for the CDR3 is TGCAGCGTTGGTAGTTCAGAGCAGTACTTC. Protein sequence: CSVGSSEQYF.

This clone was counted a single time. This sequence joins TRBV7-9 and TRBJ2-7; D is unclear. The CDR3 has 13 residues. V dropped 5 bases and J dropped 0 bases, with 8 bases sitting between them. Germline V gene data show CDR1 as SEHNR and CDR2 as FQNEAQ (reference sequence). The CDR3 spells CASSVKRSYEQYF. CDR3 DNA: TGTGCCAGCAGCGTGAAGCGCTCCTACGAGCAGTACTTC.

V and J are TRBV7-2 and TRBJ1-5; tentatively, D is TRBD1 (5 bases). CDR1 is SGHTA and CDR2 is FQGNSA in the germline V gene. V dropped 0 bases and J dropped 7 bases, with 7 bases sitting between them. This CDR3 is built from 13 residues. The CDR3, as DNA: TGTGCCAGCAGCTTAGCGCAGGGCCAGCCCCAGCATTTT. Translating gives CASSLAQGQPQHF.

The rearrangement uses TRBV27 and TRBJ2-7; the D gene is possibly TRBD1 (6 bases). This CDR3 region has 11 residues. V was pared by 4 bases and J by 7 bases, with 8 bases between. Germline assignment: CDR1 MNHEY and CDR2 SMNVEV (reference sequence). Here the CDR3 DNA reads TGTGCCAGCAGTTCCCAGGGGGAGCAGTACTTC. Its translation is CASSSQGEQYF.

The chain employs TRBV15 and TRBJ2-1; 11 bases fit TRBD2. CDR1 LNHNV and CDR2 YYDKDF come from the germline V gene (reference sequence). CDR3 size: 20 residues. V lost 5 bases, J lost 2 bases, and 17 bases stayed unmatched. CDR3 sequence reads: CATSSWPGTSGTGTYNEQFF. The CDR3 DNA sequence: TGTGCCACCAGCTCTTGGCCCGGGACTAGCGGAACGGGGACCTACAATGAGCAGTTCTTC.

CDR3 residues: CASSERSTTGDTQYF. The CDR3, as DNA: TGTGCCAGCAGTGAACGGTCGACAACTGGAGATACGCAGTATTTT. The V gene is TRBV2, the J gene TRBJ2-3; D gene unclear. Germline V lookup: CDR1 SNHLY, CDR2 FYNNEI. The CDR3 is 15 amino acids. V lost 2 bases and J 5 bases, leaving 14 bases between the germline ends.

The V call is TRBV29-1, the J call TRBJ2-1, with 10 bases matching TRBD2. Looked up from germline, CDR1 is SQVTM and CDR2 is ANQGSEA. After removal of 4 bases from V and 8 bases from J, the junction contained 11 bases not matched to a gene. CDR3 length: 15 amino acids. CDR3 coding DNA: TGCAGCGTTGCAGGTTGGGCTAGCGGGAGTGATGAGCAGTTCTTC. Residues: CSVAGWASGSDEQFF.

This rearrangement joins TRBV6-5 to TRBJ2-1; weak D call: TRBD1 (5 bases). With 5 bases removed from V and 9 bases from J, the gap between germline ends came to 20 bases. The CDR3 loop spans 15 amino acids. The germline V gene has CDR1 MNHEY and CDR2 SVGAGI. The CDR3 nucleotides read TGTGCCAGCAGTCCAACTAAAATCAGGGCATCTGAGCAGTTCTTC. It yields the protein CASSPTKIRASEQFF.

This rearrangement joins TRBV19 to TRBJ1-3, with TRBD1 matching over 8 bases. The CDR3 covers 15 residues. Losses at the gene ends were 6 bases for V and 4 bases for J; bases not matched to a gene: 8. CDR1 is LNHDA, CDR2 SQIVND, per germline (reference sequence). The CDR3 DNA is TGTGCCAGTAGATCCCCAGGGGGCGACGGAAACACCATATATTTT. Residues: CASRSPGGDGNTIYF.

This chain connects TRBV7-9 to TRBJ2-3; 10 nucleotides match TRBD1. CDR3 length: 15 amino acids. Trimming at V came to 5 bases and at J to 4 bases, leaving 6 bases not matched to a gene. CDR1 is SEHNR, CDR2 FQNEAQ, per germline (reference sequence). CDR3 in DNA: TGTGCCAGCAGCAGGGGGGACAGGGGAGCAGATACGCAGTATTTT. This sequence encodes CASSRGDRGADTQYF.

The CDR3 protein is CASSEGASGVEETQYF. CDR3 DNA: TGTGCCAGCAGTGAAGGGGCTAGCGGGGTGGAAGAGACCCAGTACTTC. This chain connects TRBV2 to TRBJ2-5; 9 bases agree with TRBD2. The CDR3 runs to 16 residues. V gave up 1 base and J gave up 3 bases; unmatched junction bases: 6. The germline gives CDR1 SNHLY, CDR2 FYNNEI.